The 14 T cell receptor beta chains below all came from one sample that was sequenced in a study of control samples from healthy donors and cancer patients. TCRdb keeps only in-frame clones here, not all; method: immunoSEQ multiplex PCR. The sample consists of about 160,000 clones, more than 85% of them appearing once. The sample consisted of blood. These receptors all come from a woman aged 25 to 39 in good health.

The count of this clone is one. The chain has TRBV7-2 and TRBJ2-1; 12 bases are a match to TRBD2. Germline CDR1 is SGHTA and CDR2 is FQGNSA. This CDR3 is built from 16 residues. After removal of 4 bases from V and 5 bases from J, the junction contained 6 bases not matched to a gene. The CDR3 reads CASSYASGRAHNEQFF. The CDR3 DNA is TGTGCCAGCAGCTACGCTAGCGGGAGGGCCCACAATGAGCAGTTCTTC.

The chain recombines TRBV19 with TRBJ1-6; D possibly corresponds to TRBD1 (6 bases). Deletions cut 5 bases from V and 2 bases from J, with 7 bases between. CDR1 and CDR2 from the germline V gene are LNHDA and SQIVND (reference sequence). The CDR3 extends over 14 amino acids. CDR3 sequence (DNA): TGTGCCAGTAGTTGGGACACCTATAATTCACCCCTCCACTTT. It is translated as CASSWDTYNSPLHF.

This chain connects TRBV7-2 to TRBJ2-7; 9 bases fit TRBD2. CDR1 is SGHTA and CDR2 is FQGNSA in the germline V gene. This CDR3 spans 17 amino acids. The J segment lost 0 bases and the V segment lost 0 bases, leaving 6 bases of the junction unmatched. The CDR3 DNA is TGTGCCAGCAGCTTAGCGGGAGGTAGCGGGAGCTCCTACGAGCAGTACTTC. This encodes CASSLAGGSGSSYEQYF.

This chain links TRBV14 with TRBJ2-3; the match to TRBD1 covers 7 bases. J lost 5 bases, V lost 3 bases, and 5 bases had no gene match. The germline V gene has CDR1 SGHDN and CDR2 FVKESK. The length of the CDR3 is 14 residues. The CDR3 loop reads CASSHRQGGDTQYF. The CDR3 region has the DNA TGTGCCAGCAGCCACCGACAGGGTGGAGATACGCAGTATTTT. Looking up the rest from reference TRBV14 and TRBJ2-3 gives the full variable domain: EAGVTQFPSHSVIEKGQTVTLRCDPISGHDNLYWYRRVMGKEIKFLLHFVKESKQDESGMPNNRFLAERTGGTYSTLKVQPAELEDSGVYFCASSHRQGGDTQYFGPGTRLTVL.

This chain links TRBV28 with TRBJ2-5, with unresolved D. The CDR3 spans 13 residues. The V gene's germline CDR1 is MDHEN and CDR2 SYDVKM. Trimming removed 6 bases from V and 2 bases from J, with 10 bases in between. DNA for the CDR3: TGTGCCAGCAGGGTCGGATGGCAAGAGACCCAGTACTTC. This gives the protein CASRVGWQETQYF.

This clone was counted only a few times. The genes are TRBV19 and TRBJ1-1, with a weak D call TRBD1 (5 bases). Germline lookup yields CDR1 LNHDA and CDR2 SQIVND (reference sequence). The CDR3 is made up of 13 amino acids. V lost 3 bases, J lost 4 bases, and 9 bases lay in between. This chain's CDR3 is CASSITRGTEAFF. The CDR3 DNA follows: TGTGCCAGTAGTATTACGAGGGGCACTGAAGCTTTCTTT.

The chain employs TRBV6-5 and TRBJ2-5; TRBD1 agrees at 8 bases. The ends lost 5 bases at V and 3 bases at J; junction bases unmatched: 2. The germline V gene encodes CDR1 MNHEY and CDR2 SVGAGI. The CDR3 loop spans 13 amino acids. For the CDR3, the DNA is TGTGCCAGCAGTAGACAGGGGAAAGAGACCCAGTACTTC. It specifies CASSRQGKETQYF.

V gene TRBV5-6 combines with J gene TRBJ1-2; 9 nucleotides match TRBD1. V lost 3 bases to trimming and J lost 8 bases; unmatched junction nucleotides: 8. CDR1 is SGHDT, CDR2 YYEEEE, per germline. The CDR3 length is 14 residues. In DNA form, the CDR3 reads TGTGCCAGCAGCTCCACAGGGGGCGCGGGAGGCTACACCTTC. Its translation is CASSSTGGAGGYTF.

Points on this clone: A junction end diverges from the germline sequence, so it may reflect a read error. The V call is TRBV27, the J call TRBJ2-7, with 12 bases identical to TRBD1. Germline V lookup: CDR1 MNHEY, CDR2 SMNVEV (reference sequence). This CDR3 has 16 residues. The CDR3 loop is CASSLRAGDRGREQCF. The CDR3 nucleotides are TGTGCCAGCAGTTTACGGGCCGGGGACAGGGGGCGCGAGCAGTGCTTC.

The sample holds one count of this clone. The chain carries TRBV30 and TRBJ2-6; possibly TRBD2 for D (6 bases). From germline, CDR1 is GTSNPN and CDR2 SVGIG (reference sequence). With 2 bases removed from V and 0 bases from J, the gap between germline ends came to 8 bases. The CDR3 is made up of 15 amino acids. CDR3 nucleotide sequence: TGTGCCTGGAGTACGCGGGGCTCTGGGGCCAACGTCCTGACTTTC. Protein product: CAWSTRGSGANVLTF. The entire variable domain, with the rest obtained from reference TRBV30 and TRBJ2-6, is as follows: SQTIHQWPATLVQPVGSPLSLECTVEGTSNPNLYWYRQAAGRGLQLLFYSVGIGQISSEVPQNLSASRPQDRQFILSSKKLLLSDSGFYLCAWSTRGSGANVLTFGAGSRLTVL.

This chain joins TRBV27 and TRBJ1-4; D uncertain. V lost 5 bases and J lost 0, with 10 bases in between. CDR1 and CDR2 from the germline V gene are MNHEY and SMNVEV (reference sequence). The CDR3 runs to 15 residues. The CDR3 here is CASSIYNPTNEKLFF. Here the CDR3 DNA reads TGTGCCAGCAGTATATACAACCCAACTAATGAAAAACTGTTTTTT.

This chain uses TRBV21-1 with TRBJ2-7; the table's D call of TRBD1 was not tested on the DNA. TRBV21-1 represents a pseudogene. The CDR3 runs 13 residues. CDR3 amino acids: CASRGQGAYEQYF. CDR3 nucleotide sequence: TGTGCCAGCAGGGGACAGGGGGCTTACGAGCAGTACTTC.

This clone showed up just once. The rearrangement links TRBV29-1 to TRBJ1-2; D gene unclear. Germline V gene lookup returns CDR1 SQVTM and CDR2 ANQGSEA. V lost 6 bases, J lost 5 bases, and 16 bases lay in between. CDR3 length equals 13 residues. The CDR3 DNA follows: TGCAGCGTCGTTGGCATCCTAGGGTATGGCTACACCTTC. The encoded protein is CSVVGILGYGYTF.

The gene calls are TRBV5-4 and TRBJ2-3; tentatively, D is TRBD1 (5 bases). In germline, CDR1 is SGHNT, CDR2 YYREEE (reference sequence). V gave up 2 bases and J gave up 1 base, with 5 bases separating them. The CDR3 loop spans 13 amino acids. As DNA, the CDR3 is TGTGCCAGCAGCTTAGGGGGCACAGATACGCAGTATTTT. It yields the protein CASSLGGTDTQYF.